This T cell receptor (beta chain) was sequenced during a study of shared clonotypes between healthy human individuals (dated by TCRdb to the early 2020s). For the wider study: The cohort comprised a couple of women and a few men aged 18 to 49 years. Per donor, three plates each were used for CD4 naive and CD4 memory, two for CD8 naive, and one for CD8 memory. Blood TCR repertoires of roughly five healthy adults were deeply sequenced to estimate repertoire size and the extent of clonotype sharing between individuals. Libraries were prepared and TCR repertoires were sequenced by different laboratories using diverse techniques, in order to increase sequencing depth and limit assay-specific biases. Leukapheresis yielded between about 0.94 and 9 billion PBMCs per donor.

Donors were healthy HIV-negative adults with no recently reported acute infections or vaccinations. Every donor was a Caucasian adult residing in Nashville, Tennessee, USA. CD4+ T cells were enriched by magnetic negative selection; naive cells were then positively selected on CD45RA, and the negative fraction formed the memory subset. After blood collection by leukapheresis, PBMCs were isolated using Ficoll-Histopaque density gradient centrifugation and then cryopreserved in the vapor phase of liquid nitrogen. Analytical flow cytometry was used to check the purity and quantity of every magnetically sorted T cell population. Genomic DNA was isolated from each sorted fraction and quantified by UV absorbance on a Nanodrop 2000c. As concerns this clone: The antigen it binds to is not known. No much larger clonotype is one base removed from it; base qualities were not supplied.

Using the deep immunoSEQ assay, TCR CDR3 regions were amplified from genomic DNA by multiplex PCR. For each cell subset, the extracted genomic DNA was distributed evenly across all wells of several immunoSEQ 96-well plates, and each plate served as one replicate. For sorted subsets, each replicate PCR was loaded with 200 ng genomic DNA, equivalent to some 31,000 T cell genomes. The purified libraries were quantified using a Qubit 3.0 fluorometer, sized with a Bioanalyzer 2100, and then quantified again using the KAPA Library Quantification kit. A separate single-read 150-cycle Illumina NextSeq 550 flow cell was used to sequence each immunoSEQ 96-well plate. Per the authors' processing: The immunoSEQ output contained only junctional sequences without quality scores, so filtering could not match that applied to full-length reads. To assign V/J genes and CDR3, sequences were annotated using PyIR, a Python wrapper for IgBLAST v1.9, with IMGT germline references. Reads were filtered out if the reads had weak V/J assignments (E-value above 1e-6), no CDR3, stop codons, out-of-frame junctions, or ambiguous translated residues. V3J clonotypes were defined by identical inferred V gene, J gene, and CDR3 amino acid sequence. Percentage overlap between repertoires was calculated by dividing the number of shared unique clonotypes by the size of the smaller repertoire. RTK rarefaction, the Chao1 estimator, and Recon v2.1 estimates of unobserved clonotypes were used to assess repertoire richness. Generation probabilities for all TCRbeta clonotypes obtained by the gDNA method from a handful of donors were computed using OLGA. TCRdb re-hosts the immuneACCESS table, in-frame sequences only. Its copies lack some clones; in the studies checked, an unresolved V gene accounts for under half of them, and the cause for the rest is not known. For V, J and clone size, that table is used; D and trimming come from the DNA. In this sample the table shows some 1 million clones, roughly 70% of which occur a single time. Over 1.3% of the sample is held by the ten biggest clonotypes.

The paper's findings and limits, for the study overall: Compared with non-shared clonotypes, clonotypes shared by all four sorted-subset donors had higher generation probabilities. Incomplete sequencing was indicated by rarefaction of sorted-subset datasets, despite the large sequencing depth. Based on pairwise subsampling, the degree of clonotype sharing among donors was expected to be affected by sequencing depth. Sharing across a few donors was observed for about 5% of naive CD4, less than 4% of naive CD8, about 2.3% of memory CD4, and about 0.4% of memory CD8 clonotypes. Estimated clonotype richness was generally larger for naive than for memory subsets. Sampling was restricted to blood, and TCR repertoires in tissue are likely to differ from TCR repertoires in blood. The genetic and exposure-history diversity represented was limited by the small number of donors.

The clonotype was recovered from a young man in good health. The sample consisted of memory CD4+ T cells sorted from blood. According to the study, the label for this sample's cell subset or site signals: CD45RA-negative fraction.

The nucleotide sequence is given as TGTGCCAGCAGCTTAGGGCCAGGGGAAGAGCAGTACTTC. Its translation is CASSLGPGEEQYF. The sequence is built from TRBV7-8 and TRBJ2-7; perhaps TRBD1 is the D gene, with 6 bases matching. CDR1 and CDR2, looked up from the germline V gene, are SGHVS and FQNEAQ. The CDR3 has 13 amino acids, counting the end cysteine and phenylalanine. The CDR3 DNA has 39 bases and is translated from base 1. V and J are truncated by 1 base and 7 bases respectively, leaving an intervening sequence of 11 bases.